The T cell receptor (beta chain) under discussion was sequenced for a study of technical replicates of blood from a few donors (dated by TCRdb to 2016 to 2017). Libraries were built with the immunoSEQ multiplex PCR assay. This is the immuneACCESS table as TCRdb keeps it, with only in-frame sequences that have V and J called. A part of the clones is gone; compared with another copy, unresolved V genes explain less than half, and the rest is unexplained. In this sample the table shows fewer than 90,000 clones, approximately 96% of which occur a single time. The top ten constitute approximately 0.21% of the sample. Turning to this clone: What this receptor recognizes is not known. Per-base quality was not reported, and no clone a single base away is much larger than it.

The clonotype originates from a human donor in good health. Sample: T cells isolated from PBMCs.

The nucleotide sequence is TGTGCCAGCAGTGACAGGGCAGGCAATCAGCCCCAGCATTTT. It translates as CASSDRAGNQPQHF. Recombination linked TRBV2 to TRBJ1-5, and perhaps TRBD1 as D gene, on 5 matching bases. Trimming takes 3 bases from V and 2 bases from J, and the germline ends sit 8 bases apart. CDR1 and CDR2 are drawn from the germline V gene: SNHLY, FYNNEI. Inclusive of the bounding cysteine and phenylalanine, the CDR3 is 14 residues long. The only DNA kept is the CDR3, 42 bases in frame from the first base.